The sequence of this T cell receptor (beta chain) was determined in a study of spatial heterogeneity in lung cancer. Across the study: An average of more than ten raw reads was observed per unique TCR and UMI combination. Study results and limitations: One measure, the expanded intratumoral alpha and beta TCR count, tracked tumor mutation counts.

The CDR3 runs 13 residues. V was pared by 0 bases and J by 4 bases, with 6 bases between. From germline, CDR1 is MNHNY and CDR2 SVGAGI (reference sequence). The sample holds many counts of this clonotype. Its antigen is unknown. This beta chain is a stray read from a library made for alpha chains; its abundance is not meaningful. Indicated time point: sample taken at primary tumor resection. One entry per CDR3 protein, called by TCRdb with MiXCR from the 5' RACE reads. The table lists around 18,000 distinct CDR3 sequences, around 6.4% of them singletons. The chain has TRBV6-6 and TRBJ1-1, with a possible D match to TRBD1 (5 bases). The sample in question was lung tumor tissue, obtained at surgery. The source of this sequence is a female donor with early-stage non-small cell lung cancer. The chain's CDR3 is CASSYSGGTEAFF. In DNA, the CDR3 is TGTGCCAGCAGTTACTCTGGGGGCACTGAAGCTTTCTTT.